This T cell receptor beta chain was documented in a study of early T cells in non-severe SARS-CoV-2 infection. TCRdb re-analysed the 5' RACE reads in MiXCR, keeping a single row per CDR3 protein. This table holds approximately 81,000 distinct CDR3 sequences, roughly an eighth found once. The germline gives CDR1 SQVTM, CDR2 ANQGSEA. V lost 6 bases and J lost 0; bases outside the gene matches: 4. The CDR3 is made up of 16 amino acids. This clonotype was seen more than once but under ten times. The sequence was collected from an adult who was a healthcare worker with PCR-confirmed SARS-CoV-2 infection or an uninfected control (not recorded which). The V call is TRBV29-1, the J call TRBJ2-2, with 13 bases fitting TRBD2. Sequenced material: whole blood. CDR3 DNA sequence: TGCAGCGTCCTGGGACTAGCGGGATCGAACACCGGGGAGCTGTTTTTT. This sequence encodes CSVLGLAGSNTGELFF.